Listed below are T cell receptor beta chains from one sample, sequenced in a study of cytomegalovirus exposure and HLA in healthy donors. Produced via immunoSEQ multiplex PCR; TCRdb's table is partial and in-frame only. The sample carries about 110,000 clones, roughly 80% recorded once. Sequencing was carried out using PBMCs. The source of these receptors is a man aged 50 to 60 in good health and CMV-seronegative. The CDR3 runs from the conserved cysteine through the conserved F or W. The D gene is left open where the match is weak. Some rows have no size entry. The others give once, few or many, or a class for an expanded clone.

clone size	V gene	D gene	J gene	CDR3 DNA	CDR3 protein
-	TRBV28	-	TRBJ1-5	TGTGCCAGCAGTTATACAGGTCTTAACAATCAGCCCCAGCATTTT	CASSYTGLNNQPQHF
few	TRBV19	TRBD2	TRBJ2-1	TGTGCCAGTAGGTCGGGAGGGGACAATGAGCAGTTCTTC	CASRSGGDNEQFF
-	TRBV5-1	-	TRBJ2-2	TGCGCCAGCAGCTTGAGCCGGGTCACCGGGGAGCTGTTTTTT	CASSLSRVTGELFF
few	TRBV4-1	TRBD2	TRBJ2-7	TGCGCCAGCAGCCAAGGGACTAGCGGGCGCTCCTACGAGCAGTACTTC	CASSQGTSGRSYEQYF
-	TRBV29-1	-	TRBJ1-1	TGCAGCGTTGAAAACTTAGAAGCTTTCTTT	CSVENLEAFF
-	TRBV4-3	-	TRBJ2-7	TGCGCCAGCAGCCGAGGACAGTTCTACGAGCAGTACTTC	CASSRGQFYEQYF
-	TRBV5-4	TRBD1	TRBJ2-2	TGTGCCAGCAGTGGAGCCGGGACAGCCACTCATGTCACCGGGGAGCTGTTTTTT	CASSGAGTATHVTGELFF
once	TRBV19	-	TRBJ1-2	TGTGCCAGTAGGACCATCGGGGGGAACTATGGCTACACCTTC	CASRTIGGNYGYTF
few	TRBV14	TRBD2	TRBJ2-1	TGTGCCAGCAGCCACGTGTTGACTAGCAGGTGGAATGAGCAGTTCTTC	CASSHVLTSRWNEQFF
-	TRBV7-8	-	TRBJ2-1	TGTGCCAGCAGCTGGCCGGGGGTCCGAAGCGGTCACAATGAGCAGTTCTTC	CASSWPGVRSGHNEQFF
few	TRBV5-1	-	TRBJ1-5	TGCGCCAGCAGCTTGGGCGGTAACAGCAATCAGCCCCAGCATTTT	CASSLGGNSNQPQHF
-	TRBV28	-	TRBJ2-6	TGTGCCAGCAGTTTACCACTCGGGGCCAACGTCCTGACTTTC	CASSLPLGANVLTF
-	TRBV7-9	-	TRBJ2-5	TGTGCCAGCAGCCCCAGACTAGAAGAGACCCAGTACTTC	CASSPRLEETQYF
once	TRBV9	TRBD2	TRBJ2-3	TGTGCCAGCAGCGTAGGGAGCGGGGGGGCCGGAGATACGCAGTATTTT	CASSVGSGGAGDTQYF
-	TRBV27	TRBD1	TRBJ2-1	TGTGCCAGCAGAGGGACAGGGGAGGGTGAGCAGTTCTTC	CASRGTGEGEQFF
-	TRBV18	-	TRBJ1-1	TGTGCCAGCTCACCCTTGGACACTTACACTGAAGCTTTCTTT	CASSPLDTYTEAFF
-	TRBV18	-	TRBJ1-3	TGTGCCAGCTCACCCGGACAGCCAACATCCTCTGGAAACACCATATATTTT	CASSPGQPTSSGNTIYF
-	TRBV28	TRBD1	TRBJ1-2	TGTGCCAGCCTTGTCCCGGGACAGGGGACAGGTGGCTACACCTTC	CASLVPGQGTGGYTF
-	TRBV5-1	TRBD2	TRBJ2-1	TGCGCCAGCAGCTGGATTACTAGCGGGGAAGGGAATGAGCAGTTCTTC	CASSWITSGEGNEQFF
-	TRBV15	-	TRBJ2-7	TGTGCCACCAGCAGGGGTGGTGGGAGCTCCTACGAGCAGTACTTC	CATSRGGGSSYEQYF
-	TRBV28	TRBD1	TRBJ1-3	TGTGCCAGCAGGGAGGAAGGCAGGGGGTCTGGAAACACCATATATTTT	CASREEGRGSGNTIYF
-	TRBV11-2	-	TRBJ2-2	TGTGCCAGCAGCGCCACGGGACTTTCGAACACCGGGGAGCTGTTTTTT	CASSATGLSNTGELFF
few	TRBV5-5	TRBD1	TRBJ1-6	TGTGCCAGCAGCGACAGGGGCGGCAATTCACCCCTCCACTTT	CASSDRGGNSPLHF
-	TRBV7-8	-	TRBJ1-3	TGTGCCAGCAGCTTAGACTTTGGAAACACCATATATTTT	CASSLDFGNTIYF
-	TRBV7-9	TRBD2	TRBJ2-7	TGTGCCAGCAGCTTTTCGGCTAGCGGGAGGGTAACCTACGAGCAGTACTTC	CASSFSASGRVTYEQYF
-	TRBV6-1	-	TRBJ2-5	TGTGCCAGCAGTGGGTACGACAGGGGAGGGGAGACCCAGTACTTC	CASSGYDRGGETQYF
-	TRBV6-5	TRBD1	TRBJ2-3	TGTGCCAGCAGTTACTCCTTAACAGGGGGCCCCGATACGCAGTATTTT	CASSYSLTGGPDTQYF
-	TRBV18	-	TRBJ2-1	TGTGCCAGCACCCCAGGACAGCGATCCTACAATGAGCAGTTCTTC	CASTPGQRSYNEQFF
-	TRBV29-1	TRBD1	TRBJ2-7	TGCAGCGTTTATTTACAGGGGTCCTACGAGCAGTACTTC	CSVYLQGSYEQYF
few	TRBV11-2	-	TRBJ1-2	TGTGCCAGCATCGTTACAGGGTTATTGGGATATGGCTACACCTTC	CASIVTGLLGYGYTF
-	TRBV5-6	-	TRBJ1-2	TGTGCCAGCAGCCCCGGAGGATGGTCTACTAACTATGGCTACACCTTC	CASSPGGWSTNYGYTF